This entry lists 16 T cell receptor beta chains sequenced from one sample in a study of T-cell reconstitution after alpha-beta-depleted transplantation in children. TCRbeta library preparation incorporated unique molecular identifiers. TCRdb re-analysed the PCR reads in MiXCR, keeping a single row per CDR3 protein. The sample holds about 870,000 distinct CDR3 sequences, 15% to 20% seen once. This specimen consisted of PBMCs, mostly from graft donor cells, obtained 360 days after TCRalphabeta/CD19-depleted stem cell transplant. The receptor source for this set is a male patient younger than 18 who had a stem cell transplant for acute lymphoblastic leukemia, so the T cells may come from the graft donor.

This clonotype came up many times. The CDR3 sequence: CAISVGTSGANTGELFF. For the CDR3, the DNA is TGTGCCATCAGTGTTGGGACTAGCGGAGCGAACACCGGGGAGCTGTTTTTT. The V gene is TRBV10-3, the J gene TRBJ2-2; the match to TRBD2 covers 11 bases. Losses at the gene ends were 4 bases for V and 0 bases for J; bases not matched to a gene: 4. This CDR3 has 17 residues. Germline lookup yields CDR1 ENHRY and CDR2 SYGVKD.

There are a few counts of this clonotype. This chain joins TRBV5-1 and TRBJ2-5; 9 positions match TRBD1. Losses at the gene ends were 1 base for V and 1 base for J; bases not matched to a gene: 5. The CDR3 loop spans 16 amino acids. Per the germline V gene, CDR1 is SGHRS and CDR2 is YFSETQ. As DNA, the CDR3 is TGCGCCAGCAGCTTGCTTGGGGACAGGGTCCAAGAGACCCAGTACTTC. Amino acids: CASSLLGDRVQETQYF.

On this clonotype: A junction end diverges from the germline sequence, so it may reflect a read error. The CDR3 spells CDSSLIASGDTQYF. The DNA of the CDR3 is TGTGACAGCAGCTTGATCGCTAGCGGAGATACGCAGTATTTT. This chain uses TRBV5-6 with TRBJ2-3; TRBD2 matches 7 bases. CDR1 SGHDT and CDR2 YYEEEE come from the germline V gene. This CDR3 has 14 residues.

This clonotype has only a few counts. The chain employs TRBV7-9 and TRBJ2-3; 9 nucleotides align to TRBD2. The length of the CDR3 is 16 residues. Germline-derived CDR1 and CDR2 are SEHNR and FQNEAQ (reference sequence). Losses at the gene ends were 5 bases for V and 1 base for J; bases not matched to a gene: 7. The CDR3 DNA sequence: TGTGCCAGCAGCGCCGTAGCGGGAGCGGGCACAGATACGCAGTATTTT. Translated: CASSAVAGAGTDTQYF.

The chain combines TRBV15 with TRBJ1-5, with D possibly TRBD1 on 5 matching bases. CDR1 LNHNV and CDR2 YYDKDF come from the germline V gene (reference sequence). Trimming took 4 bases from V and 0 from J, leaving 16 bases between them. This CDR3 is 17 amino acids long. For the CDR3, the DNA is TGTGCCACCAGCATAGGGGTGACGGGGGGTAGCAATCAGCCCCAGCATTTT. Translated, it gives CATSIGVTGGSNQPQHF.

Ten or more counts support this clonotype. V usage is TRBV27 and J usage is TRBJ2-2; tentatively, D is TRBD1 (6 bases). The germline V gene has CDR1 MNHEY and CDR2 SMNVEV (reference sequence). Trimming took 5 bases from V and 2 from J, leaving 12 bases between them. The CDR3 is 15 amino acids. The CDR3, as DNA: TGTGCCAGCAGTCCAAAGGGACAAAACACCGGGGAGCTGTTTTTT. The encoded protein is CASSPKGQNTGELFF.

CDR3 nucleotide sequence: TGTGCCAGCAGCAGAGAGACAGGGTCCTACGAGCAGTACTTC. This codes for CASSRETGSYEQYF. J is TRBJ2-7 and V is TRBV7-8; TRBD1 agrees at 7 bases. The CDR3 is 14 amino acids. J lost 1 base, V lost 5 bases, and 5 bases had no gene match. The germline V gene has CDR1 SGHVS and CDR2 FQNEAQ.

CDR3 region: CASSPPWGSEDGDTQYF. The CDR3 bases are TGTGCCAGCAGCCCCCCTTGGGGGTCCGAGGACGGAGATACGCAGTATTTT. The chain uses TRBV4-2 and TRBJ2-3; D possibly matches TRBD1 or TRBD2 (5 bases each). The V gene lost 4 bases and the J gene lost 5 bases, with 22 bases spanning the gap. This CDR3 has 17 amino acids. The germline CDR1 and CDR2 sequences are LGHNA and YNFKEQ.

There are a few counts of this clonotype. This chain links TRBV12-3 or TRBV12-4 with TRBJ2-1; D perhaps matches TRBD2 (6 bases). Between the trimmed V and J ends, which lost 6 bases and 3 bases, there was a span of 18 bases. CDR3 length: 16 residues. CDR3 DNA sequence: TGTGCCAGCAGATCGCCGCGTCGGGAGCTCTACAATGAGCAGTTCTTC. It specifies CASRSPRRELYNEQFF.

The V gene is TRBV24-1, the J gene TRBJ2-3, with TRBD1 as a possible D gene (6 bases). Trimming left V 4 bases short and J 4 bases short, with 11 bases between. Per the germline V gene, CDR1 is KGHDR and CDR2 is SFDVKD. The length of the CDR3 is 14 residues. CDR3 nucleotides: TGTGCCACCAGTGAACCCAACAGGGCAGATACGCAGTATTTT. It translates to CATSEPNRADTQYF.

CDR3 bases: TGTGCCAGCAGTTGGCCGTGGGCGCAGTATTTT. Translated, it gives CASSWPWAQYF. This chain links TRBV6-2 or TRBV6-3 with TRBJ2-3; D gene uncertain. The CDR3 covers 11 residues. Germline-derived CDR1 and CDR2 are MNHEY and SVGEGT. V lost 4 bases and J lost 10, with 9 bases in between.

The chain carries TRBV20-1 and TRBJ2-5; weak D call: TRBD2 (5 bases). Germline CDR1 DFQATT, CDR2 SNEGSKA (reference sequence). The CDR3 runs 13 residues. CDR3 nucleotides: TGCAGCTACGGACTGCCGTACCAAGAGACCCAGTACTTC. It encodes CSYGLPYQETQYF.

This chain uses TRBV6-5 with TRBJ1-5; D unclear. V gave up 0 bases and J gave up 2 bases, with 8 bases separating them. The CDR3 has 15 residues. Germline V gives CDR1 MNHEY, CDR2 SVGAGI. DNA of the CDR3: TGTGCCAGCAGTTACTCAACAGACGGCAATCAGCCCCAGCATTTT. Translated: CASSYSTDGNQPQHF.

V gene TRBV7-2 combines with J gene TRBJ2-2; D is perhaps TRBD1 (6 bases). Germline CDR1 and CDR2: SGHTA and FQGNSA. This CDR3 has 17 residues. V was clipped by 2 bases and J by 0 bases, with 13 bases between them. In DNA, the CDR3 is TGTGCCAGCAGCTTAACTAGGGGGACCTCGAACACCGGGGAGCTGTTTTTT. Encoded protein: CASSLTRGTSNTGELFF.

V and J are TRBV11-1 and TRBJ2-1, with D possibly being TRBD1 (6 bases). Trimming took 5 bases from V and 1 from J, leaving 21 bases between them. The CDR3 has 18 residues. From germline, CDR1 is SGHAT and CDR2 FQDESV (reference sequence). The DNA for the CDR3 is TGTGCCAGCAGCAGTAGTTGGTATCCAGGGGAATCCTACAATGAGCAGTTCTTC. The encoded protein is CASSSSWYPGESYNEQFF.

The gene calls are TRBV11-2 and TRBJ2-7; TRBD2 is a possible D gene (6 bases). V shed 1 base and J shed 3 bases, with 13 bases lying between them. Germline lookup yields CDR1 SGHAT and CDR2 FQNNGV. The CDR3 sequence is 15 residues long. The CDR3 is CASSLGAMGGYEQYF. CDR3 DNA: TGTGCCAGCAGCTTAGGCGCGATGGGGGGCTACGAGCAGTACTTC.